The next 5 T cell receptor beta chains were all read from a single sample in a study of blood T cells in healthy people across ages. Next came a second PCR, run for about 6 to 12 cycles, which used a sample-barcoded 5' primer along with a J-beta primer mix. TCRdb reprocessed the 5' RACE reads with MiXCR, giving one entry per CDR3 protein. The profile shows 1.5 million to 1.9 million distinct CDR3 sequences, roughly 43% of them singletons. The sample comprised blood. The source is a woman aged 18-29 years in good health.

In this sample, this clonotype turned up a few times. The V and J genes are TRBV29-1 and TRBJ1-1; D remains ambiguous. V was clipped by 2 bases and J by 0 bases, with 4 bases between them. This CDR3 has 12 amino acids. Germline loops: CDR1 SQVTM, CDR2 ANQGSEA. CDR3 DNA sequence: TGCAGCGTTGAACAAGTGAACACTGAAGCTTTCTTT. Encoded protein: CSVEQVNTEAFF.

This clonotype showed up just a few times. The rearrangement joins TRBV6-5 to TRBJ2-1, with 8 positions matching TRBD2. The CDR3 totals 15 residues. The germline V gene has CDR1 MNHEY and CDR2 SVGAGI. V lost 6 bases to trimming and J lost 6 bases; unmatched junction nucleotides: 10. The CDR3 loop reads CASRNTGGPGNEQFF. CDR3 bases: TGTGCCAGCAGAAATACGGGAGGGCCCGGCAATGAGCAGTTCTTC.

The rearrangement joins TRBV29-1 to TRBJ1-4; D perhaps matches TRBD1 (6 bases). This CDR3 has 13 residues. Germline CDR1 and CDR2: SQVTM and ANQGSEA. The V end was cut by 6 bases, the J end by 4 bases, with 12 bases between. CDR3 nucleotides: TGCAGCGTGAGACAGGTCCTTAATGAAAAACTGTTTTTT. This gives the protein CSVRQVLNEKLFF.

The chain joins TRBV3-1 to TRBJ2-5; tentative D call: TRBD2 (7 bases). Germline CDR1 and CDR2: LGHDT and YNNKEL (reference sequence). The CDR3 totals 15 residues. The germline V and J ends were trimmed by 4 bases and 11 bases, with 23 bases remaining between them. This chain's CDR3 is CASSPRWGGPDEQYF. The CDR3 DNA reads as TGTGCCAGCAGCCCCCGTTGGGGGGGCCCGGATGAGCAGTACTTC.

The genes are TRBV11-2 and TRBJ2-2, with D unresolved. V lost 5 bases and J lost 7, with 11 bases in between. The germline gives CDR1 SGHAT, CDR2 FQNNGV. The CDR3 spans 13 residues. This CDR3 is CASSADQDGELFF. CDR3 nucleotides: TGTGCCAGCAGCGCAGACCAGGACGGGGAGCTGTTTTTT.